This T cell receptor beta chain was sequenced for a study of tumor-infiltrating lymphocytes in primary liver carcinoma. Unsorted bulk tissue (roughly 17-34 mg) underwent RNA and DNA co-extraction. Primary liver carcinoma in the patients was surgically resected. This clonotype was picked up many times. With a constant-region primer, TCR beta cDNA was made from 500 ng of total RNA. Slightly modified ARM-PCR, run as three nested multiplex PCR rounds, produced the TCR beta libraries. Amplification in the first two PCR rounds was performed using TRBV1-TRBV30 forward primers and a C-beta reverse primer for 10 cycles each. TCRdb itself ran the multiplex PCR reads through MiXCR, one entry per CDR3 protein. The table shows about 120,000 distinct CDR3 sequences, with approximately 68% occurring only once. After removal of 2 bases from V and 7 bases from J, the junction contained 4 bases not matched to a gene. Germline V gives CDR1 MNHNY, CDR2 SVGAGI (reference sequence). This CDR3 is built from 14 residues.

The sample comprised tumor-adjacent normal liver tissue. The V call is TRBV6-6, the J call TRBJ1-5; 8 bases match TRBD1. This clonotype originated in a woman aged 60-75 years with primary liver carcinoma and hepatitis B virus infection. CDR3 nucleotides: TGTGCCAGCAGTTACCAGGGGGCGGGCCAGCCCCAGCATTTT. This gives the protein CASSYQGAGQPQHF.